This T cell receptor (beta chain) was identified during a study of OX40 agonist ivuxolimab in advanced cancers. Profiling relied on immunoSEQ multiplex PCR, and the TCRdb table lists in-frame clones only, not all of them. Found here are 95,000 or so clones, roughly nine tenths of them singletons; the top ten hold 0.45% to 0.55%. This clonotype was obtained from an adult with an advanced solid tumor such as melanoma, head and neck, liver or kidney cancer. The sample consisted of CD4+ or CD8+ T cells sorted from blood, taken in a trial of the OX40 agonist ivuxolimab.

DNA for the CDR3: TGCGCCAGCAGCTTGGGGGCCAGCGGGACTTCCACCGGGGAGCTGTTTTTT. Translation gives CASSLGASGTSTGELFF. V is TRBV5-1 and J is TRBJ2-2; 7 bases are shared with TRBD2. V shed 0 bases, J shed 4 bases, and the junction held 9 bases outside the gene matches. CDR3 size: 17 residues. Germline CDR1 reads SGHRS; CDR2 reads YFSETQ.